Detailed here is one T cell receptor (beta chain). The antigen is not known. The protocol was immunoSEQ multiplex PCR, while the TCRdb copy is restricted to in-frame clones and leaves out a portion. The profile shows roughly 680,000 clones, approximately 88% of them singletons. With 3 bases removed from V and 5 bases from J, the gap between germline ends came to 8 bases. CDR3 length: 12 amino acids. Germline V gene sequence: CDR1 DFQATT, CDR2 SNEGSKA (reference sequence). The sample comes from a study of Ad26.COV2.S vaccination and SARS-CoV-2 variants. Study outcomes and limitations: Comparable non-spike TCR breadth was observed in vaccine and placebo recipients.

Treatment noted: about 20 received Ad26.COV2.S at low or high dose, single or two shots; 5 received placebo; per-sample allocation not given. Specimens were obtained on day 63 following the first vaccine or placebo injection. This material consisted of peripheral blood, taken in a trial of Ad26.COV2.S vaccine versus placebo. V gene TRBV20-1 combines with J gene TRBJ2-1; tentative D call: TRBD2 (5 bases). The source is a person aged 18-60 years who received the Ad26.COV2.S COVID-19 vaccine or a placebo. The CDR3 bases are TGCAGTGCTAGTAGCGCCAACAATGAGCAGTTCTTC. Translating gives CSASSANNEQFF.